These 29 T cell receptor beta chains came from one sample sequenced in a study of blood T cell repertoires in COVID-19. TCRdb's copy holds only in-frame clones and misses some; the assay was immunoSEQ multiplex PCR. The table records some 60,000 clones, approximately 85% of them present only once. Sequenced input: peripheral blood. The receptor source for this set is a human donor in a cohort sampled during active COVID-19.

V and J are TRBV5-1 and TRBJ2-3; 7 bases are shared with TRBD2. The CDR3 loop spans 14 amino acids. Trimming at V came to 7 bases and at J to 2 bases, leaving 7 bases not matched to a gene. Germline V gene lookup returns CDR1 SGHRS and CDR2 YFSETQ. The CDR3: CASRPSGVTDTQYF. CDR3 DNA: TGCGCCAGCCGACCTAGCGGAGTCACAGATACGCAGTATTTT.

CDR3 sequence (DNA): TGTGCCAGCAGCTTACGCCGACCTCTTAGCCCCCAGTACTTC. The encoded protein is CASSLRRPLSPQYF. The rearrangement uses TRBV7-8 and TRBJ2-7; no reliable D call. Germline CDR1 SGHVS, CDR2 FQNEAQ. There are 14 residues in the CDR3. V was shortened by 2 bases and J by 10 bases, with 18 bases between the two germline ends.

This chain joins TRBV24-1 and TRBJ1-5, with D unclear. CDR3 length equals 15 residues. Trimming removed 3 bases from V and 1 base from J, with 9 bases in between. The germline gives CDR1 KGHDR, CDR2 SFDVKD. CDR3 region: CATSDNRGSNQPQHF. CDR3 DNA: TGTGCCACCAGTGATAACCGAGGGAGCAATCAGCCCCAGCATTTT.

The chain's CDR3 is CASSSEAGGYTF. The CDR3 nucleotides read TGCGCCAGCAGCTCCGAGGCGGGCGGCTACACCTTC. J is TRBJ1-2 and V is TRBV5-1; D unclear. The V end was cut by 3 bases, the J end by 8 bases, with 11 bases between. This CDR3 spans 12 amino acids. Germline-derived CDR1 and CDR2 are SGHRS and YFSETQ.

The CDR3 DNA reads as TGTGCCAGCAGCAACCGGGACAACTCCTACGAGCAGTACTTC. Translating it yields CASSNRDNSYEQYF. V is TRBV9 and J is TRBJ2-7, with D possibly TRBD1 on 6 matching bases. The CDR3 runs to 14 residues. Germline CDR1 reads SGDLS; CDR2 reads YYNGEE. Between the trimmed V and J ends, which lost 4 bases and 0 bases, there was a span of 11 bases.

J is TRBJ1-5 and V is TRBV19, with TRBD1 identical over 9 bases. From germline, CDR1 is LNHDA and CDR2 SQIVND (reference sequence). This CDR3 region has 16 residues. The junction had 7 bases not matched to a gene; V was cut back by 5 bases and J by 2 bases. The CDR3, as DNA: TGTGCCAGTAGTGCCACAGGGGGCGTTGGCAATCAGCCCCAGCATTTT. Translation gives CASSATGGVGNQPQHF.

The rearrangement uses TRBV4-3 and TRBJ2-3; 12 bases fit TRBD1. This CDR3 has 15 amino acids. The junction had 2 bases not matched to a gene; V was cut back by 0 bases and J by 7 bases. The V gene's germline CDR1 is LGHNA and CDR2 YSLEER. CDR3 loop: CASSQDGTGGYTQYF. In DNA, the CDR3 is TGCGCCAGCAGCCAAGACGGGACAGGGGGCTATACGCAGTATTTT.

The chain combines TRBV5-1 with TRBJ2-7; 9 bases are shared with TRBD1. V lost 6 bases to trimming and J lost 5 bases; unmatched junction nucleotides: 9. From germline, CDR1 is SGHRS and CDR2 YFSETQ. The CDR3 covers 14 residues. This chain's CDR3 is CASTPGTGPHEQYF. In DNA, the CDR3 is TGCGCCAGCACCCCGGGGACAGGGCCACACGAGCAGTACTTC.

This clone was observed a single time. The chain carries TRBV9 and TRBJ2-3; TRBD2 aligns across 10 bases. V dropped 4 bases and J dropped 1; count of bases not matched to a gene: 9. This CDR3 spans 17 amino acids. The germline CDR1 and CDR2 sequences are SGDLS and YYNGEE. DNA of the CDR3: TGTGCCAGCAGCCCTCTAGCGGGGGAGTCTCGCACAGATACGCAGTATTTT. This sequence encodes CASSPLAGESRTDTQYF.

The chain couples TRBV11-2 to TRBJ2-5; D is unresolved. Trimming pared 1 base from V and 3 bases from J, leaving 12 bases between. Germline V CDR1 and CDR2: SGHAT, FQNNGV. The CDR3 loop spans 15 amino acids. The CDR3 reads CASSLGGFDEETQYF. Written as DNA, the CDR3 is TGTGCCAGCAGCTTAGGAGGTTTCGACGAAGAGACCCAGTACTTC.

Comment on this clone: Other DNA sequences in the same sample also yield this CDR3. The V gene is TRBV27, the J gene TRBJ2-7; D not resolved. Looked up from germline, CDR1 is MNHEY and CDR2 is SMNVEV (reference sequence). This CDR3 spans 13 amino acids. V lost 0 bases and J lost 1, with 4 bases in between. The CDR3 loop is CASSLSASYEQYF. The CDR3 nucleotides are TGTGCCAGCAGTTTATCGGCATCCTACGAGCAGTACTTC.

V usage is TRBV29-1 and J usage is TRBJ1-1; D gene unclear. V shed 4 bases and J shed 1 base, with 7 bases lying between them. Germline values: CDR1 SQVTM, CDR2 ANQGSEA. The CDR3 runs to 12 residues. The CDR3 sequence is CSVVGWNTEAFF. CDR3 DNA: TGCAGCGTTGTGGGCTGGAACACTGAAGCTTTCTTT.

The rearrangement uses TRBV7-8 and TRBJ1-4; the D gene is possibly TRBD1 (5 bases). The CDR3 contains 17 residues. Germline V gene lookup returns CDR1 SGHVS and CDR2 FQNEAQ. The V end was cut by 2 bases, the J end by 8 bases, with 21 bases between. This chain's CDR3 is CASSLSSLGGGYEKLFF. CDR3 coding DNA: TGTGCCAGCAGCTTATCTAGCTTAGGCGGGGGATACGAAAAACTGTTTTTT.

The chain links TRBV3-1 (or the pseudogene TRBV3-2) to TRBJ1-2; TRBD1 is a possible D gene (6 bases). CDR1 is LGHDT and CDR2 is YNNKEL in the germline V gene (reference sequence). The CDR3 runs 14 residues. Trimming left V 6 bases short and J 4 bases short, with 15 bases between. The DNA of the CDR3 is TGTGCCAGCAGTCCCCCAGGGGCCCGCTATGGCTACACCTTC. Its translation is CASSPPGARYGYTF.

The rearrangement joins TRBV7-2 to TRBJ2-5, with 8 positions matching TRBD2. V lost 4 bases, J lost 5 bases, and 12 bases stayed unmatched. The germline V gene encodes CDR1 SGHTA and CDR2 FQGNSA. This CDR3 is built from 16 residues. The DNA for the CDR3 is TGTGCCAGCAGCTGGAACAGCGGGGGAAGAGGCGAGACCCAGTACTTC. Translated: CASSWNSGGRGETQYF.

This chain connects TRBV7-2 to TRBJ2-5, with 12 bases identical to TRBD2. J lost 2 bases, V lost 0 bases, and 1 base had no gene match. Germline V gene sequence: CDR1 SGHTA, CDR2 FQGNSA. The CDR3 is made up of 16 amino acids. CDR3 coding DNA: TGTGCCAGCAGCTTAGCGCTAGCGGGGGGGCAAGAGACCCAGTACTTC. It yields the protein CASSLALAGGQETQYF. Using reference TRBV7-2 and TRBJ2-5 for the parts outside the CDR3, the full variable domain is GAGVSQSPSNKVTEKGKDVELRCDPISGHTALYWYRQSLGQGLEFLIYFQGNSAPDKSGLPSDRFSAERTGGSVSTLTIQRTQQEDSAVYLCASSLALAGGQETQYFGPGTRLLVL.

J is TRBJ2-4 and V is TRBV21-1; whether TRBD1, the table's D call, matches the DNA was not checked. TRBV21-1 is designated a pseudogene. The CDR3 extends over 17 amino acids. The CDR3: CASSRNTGGATKNIQYF. For the CDR3, the DNA is TGTGCCAGCAGCCGAAACACAGGGGGCGCGACCAAAAACATTCAGTACTTC.

The V gene is TRBV4-1, the J gene TRBJ1-2; D not certain. The V end lost 0 bases, the J end lost 7 bases, and 15 bases lay between the germline ends. CDR3 length: 15 residues. CDR1 and CDR2 (germline): MGHRA, YSYEKL. The DNA of the CDR3 is TGCGCCAGCAGCCAAGATGAAGTCTGGGCGCGTGGCTACACCTTC. It specifies CASSQDEVWARGYTF.

This chain uses TRBV16 with TRBJ2-1; TRBD2 might be the D (5 bases). This CDR3 contains 13 residues. V lost 2 bases, J lost 9 bases, and 11 bases lay in between. The germline CDR1 and CDR2 sequences are KGHSY and FQNENV. The DNA for the CDR3 is TGTGCCAGCAGCCAAAGGGAAGGGAGTGAGCAGTTCTTC. It translates to CASSQREGSEQFF.

This chain links TRBV19 with TRBJ1-4, with TRBD1 as a possible D gene (5 bases). V lost 3 bases and J lost 8, with 13 bases in between. CDR1 is LNHDA, CDR2 SQIVND, per germline (reference sequence). CDR3 length: 14 amino acids. The CDR3 reads CASSIVREGEKLFF. CDR3 sequence (DNA): TGTGCCAGTAGTATCGTCAGGGAGGGGGAAAAACTGTTTTTT.

This chain uses TRBV24-1 with TRBJ2-5; 13 bases match TRBD2. J was trimmed by 5 bases and V by 0 bases; bases with no gene match: 2. The CDR3 spans 16 residues. Germline V CDR1 and CDR2: KGHDR, SFDVKD. CDR3 coding DNA: TGTGCCACCAGTGATTTGGGACTAGCGGGGGCGGAGACCCAGTACTTC. This codes for CATSDLGLAGAETQYF.

The rearrangement joins TRBV24-1 to TRBJ2-2; 10 nucleotides match TRBD1. The CDR3 contains 19 residues. The germline V gene encodes CDR1 KGHDR and CDR2 SFDVKD. J was trimmed by 1 base and V by 5 bases; bases with no gene match: 12. CDR3 sequence: CATSGVRGQGFGNTGELFF. CDR3 nucleotides: TGTGCCACCAGTGGAGTGAGGGGACAGGGGTTTGGGAACACCGGGGAGCTGTTTTTT.

The gene calls are TRBV9 and TRBJ1-6; the D gene is possibly TRBD1 (6 bases). The germline V gene has CDR1 SGDLS and CDR2 YYNGEE. The CDR3 extends over 15 amino acids. V gave up 3 bases and J gave up 4 bases, with 11 bases separating them. For the CDR3, the DNA is TGTGCCAGCAGCGCCGGACAGTTTTATAATTCACCCCTCCACTTT. Translated: CASSAGQFYNSPLHF.

This clone appeared once. The chain carries TRBV3-1 (or the pseudogene TRBV3-2) and TRBJ1-1; no clear D gene. Looked up from germline, CDR1 is LGHDT and CDR2 is YNNKEL (reference sequence). V lost 1 base, J lost 6 bases, and 9 bases lay in between. There are 13 residues in the CDR3. Here the CDR3 reads CASSQVGSAEAFF. As DNA, the CDR3 is TGTGCCAGCAGCCAAGTGGGTAGCGCTGAAGCTTTCTTT.

This rearrangement joins TRBV5-1 to TRBJ2-1, with unresolved D. Trimming removed 0 bases at V and 5 bases at J, with 6 bases between. Per germline, CDR1 SGHRS and CDR2 YFSETQ. This CDR3 spans 13 amino acids. CDR3 in DNA: TGCGCCAGCAGCTTGGCGCTAGACAATGAGCAGTTCTTC. It specifies CASSLALDNEQFF.

The chain joins TRBV7-2 to TRBJ2-1; 14 bases agree with TRBD2. CDR1 is SGHTA, CDR2 FQGNSA, per germline. The junction had 4 bases not matched to a gene; V was cut back by 5 bases and J by 7 bases. The CDR3 has 15 residues. This chain's CDR3 is CASSTTSGGANEQFF. For the CDR3, the DNA is TGTGCCAGCAGCACGACTAGCGGGGGGGCAAATGAGCAGTTCTTC.

This clone was counted only a few times. J is TRBJ1-2 and V is TRBV30; 8 bases agree with TRBD1. V gave up 0 bases and J gave up 3 bases; unmatched junction bases: 0. Germline CDR1 GTSNPN, CDR2 SVGIG (reference sequence). This CDR3 is 13 amino acids long. The CDR3 here is CAWSVQGDYGYTF. CDR3 bases: TGTGCCTGGAGTGTACAGGGGGACTATGGCTACACCTTC. Complete variable domain (other parts from reference TRBV30 and TRBJ1-2): SQTIHQWPATLVQPVGSPLSLECTVEGTSNPNLYWYRQAAGRGLQLLFYSVGIGQISSEVPQNLSASRPQDRQFILSSKKLLLSDSGFYLCAWSVQGDYGYTFGSGTRLTVV.

The J gene is TRBJ1-2, the V gene TRBV6-5; the match to TRBD1 covers 10 bases. The ends lost 8 bases at V and 3 bases at J; junction bases unmatched: 6. The CDR3 covers 14 residues. Germline lookup yields CDR1 MNHEY and CDR2 SVGAGI. The CDR3 is CASWPTGGYYGYTF. The CDR3, as DNA: TGTGCCAGCTGGCCGACAGGGGGCTACTATGGCTACACCTTC.

The chain has TRBV18 and TRBJ2-5, with 8 bases identical to TRBD1. After removal of 3 bases from V and 3 bases from J, the junction contained 3 bases not matched to a gene. Germline CDR1 KGHSH, CDR2 LQKENI. The CDR3 sequence is 14 residues long. The CDR3 coding sequence is TGTGCCAGCTCACCGTCGGACAGGGAAGAGACCCAGTACTTC. Its protein is CASSPSDREETQYF. Together with reference TRBV18 and TRBJ2-5, the CDR3 gives the full variable domain: NAGVMQNPRHLVRRRGQEARLRCSPMKGHSHVYWYRQLPEEGLKFMVYLQKENIIDESGMPKERFSAEFPKEGPSILRIQQVVRGDSAAYFCASSPSDREETQYFGPGTRLLVL.